These 7 T cell receptor beta chains came from one sample sequenced in a study of long-term antiretroviral therapy in people with HIV. The authors ran the immunoSEQ assay, v3.0, at survey level. Assay used: immunoSEQ multiplex PCR; TCRdb lists only in-frame clones, some missing. This repertoire shows roughly 20,000 clones, roughly 70% found once; its top ten account for approximately 10%. This sample comprised unsorted PBMCs, obtained 0.5 years before starting antiretroviral therapy. These receptors originate from a man aged 18 to 30 with HIV.

The genes are TRBV27 and TRBJ2-7; unclear D gene. Germline V gives CDR1 MNHEY, CDR2 SMNVEV (reference sequence). V gave up 1 base and J gave up 0 bases, with 7 bases separating them. The CDR3 has 14 residues. The CDR3 coding sequence is TGTGCCAGCAGTTTATACGCCTACTCCTACGAGCAGTACTTC. As protein: CASSLYAYSYEQYF.

CDR3 residues: CASSSRVLHRGQTGELFF. DNA of the CDR3: TGTGCCAGCAGCTCGAGGGTCTTGCACAGGGGGCAAACCGGGGAGCTGTTTTTT. This sequence joins TRBV5-6 and TRBJ2-2; TRBD1 aligns across 9 bases. The CDR3 extends over 18 amino acids. V shed 3 bases, J shed 5 bases, and the junction held 14 bases outside the gene matches. The V gene's germline CDR1 is SGHDT and CDR2 YYEEEE.

This chain uses TRBV28 with TRBJ1-1; no reliable D call. The CDR3 covers 12 residues. Germline V gives CDR1 MDHEN, CDR2 SYDVKM. The germline V and J ends were trimmed by 3 bases and 7 bases, with 9 bases remaining between them. CDR3 DNA: TGTGCCAGCAGTTTTAGGCAGGTTGAAGCTTTCTTT. Protein: CASSFRQVEAFF.

The V gene is TRBV11-2, the J gene TRBJ1-1; 8 nucleotides match TRBD1. The CDR3 contains 17 residues. Looked up from germline, CDR1 is SGHAT and CDR2 is FQNNGV. J was trimmed by 4 bases and V by 3 bases; bases with no gene match: 13. The CDR3 bases are TGTGCCAGCAGCTTTACTATGGACAGGGAGGGGGGCACTGAAGCTTTCTTT. Its protein is CASSFTMDREGGTEAFF.

The rearrangement joins TRBV5-1 to TRBJ1-1; D gene unclear. The V end was cut by 0 bases, the J end by 5 bases, with 11 bases between. Germline values: CDR1 SGHRS, CDR2 YFSETQ. The CDR3 runs to 14 residues. In nucleotides, the CDR3 is TGCGCCAGCAGCTTGGTTCCGGGGTTGACTGAAGCTTTCTTT. Translating gives CASSLVPGLTEAFF.

V gene TRBV6-1 combines with J gene TRBJ2-1, with TRBD2 matching 8 bases. V was clipped by 1 base and J by 3 bases; unmatched bases: 5. The CDR3 runs 16 residues. The germline gives CDR1 MNHNS, CDR2 SASEGT. This CDR3 is CASSEVPAGGYNEQFF. The DNA for the CDR3 is TGTGCCAGCAGTGAAGTCCCGGCGGGGGGCTACAATGAGCAGTTCTTC.

This chain joins TRBV29-1 and TRBJ1-4; TRBD1 aligns across 7 bases. CDR1 SQVTM and CDR2 ANQGSEA come from the germline V gene. After removal of 0 bases from V and 2 bases from J, the junction contained 6 bases not matched to a gene. The length of the CDR3 is 16 residues. The CDR3 region is CSVEEGSTGTNEKLFF. The CDR3 region has the DNA TGCAGCGTTGAAGAGGGGTCGACAGGGACTAATGAAAAACTGTTTTTT.